Listed here are 28 T cell receptor beta chains from one sample, sequenced in a study of OX40 agonist ivuxolimab in advanced cancers. Assay: immunoSEQ multiplex PCR; the TCRdb copy retains only in-frame clones and omits some. The sample lists tens of thousands of clones, around four fifths seen once, with around 1.6% in the top ten. Sequenced material: CD4+ or CD8+ T cells sorted from blood, taken in a trial of the OX40 agonist ivuxolimab. The receptors stem from an adult with an advanced solid tumor such as melanoma, head and neck, liver or kidney cancer.

This clone was seen a handful of times. The chain employs TRBV2 and TRBJ2-3; D not resolved. The V gene's germline CDR1 is SNHLY and CDR2 FYNNEI. Trimming pared 5 bases from V and 1 base from J, leaving 7 bases between. This CDR3 is built from 13 residues. CDR3 bases: TGTGCCAGCAGTAGGGATGGCACAGATACGCAGTATTTT. This translates into CASSRDGTDTQYF. Together with reference TRBV2 and TRBJ2-3, the CDR3 gives the full variable domain: EPEVTQTPSHQVTQMGQEVILRCVPISNHLYFYWYRQILGQKVEFLVSFYNNEISEKSEIFDDQFSVERPDGSNFTLKIRSTKLEDSAMYFCASSRDGTDTQYFGPGTRLTVL.

The chain employs TRBV14 and TRBJ2-5; TRBD2 is a possible D gene (6 bases). Looked up from germline, CDR1 is SGHDN and CDR2 is FVKESK. This CDR3 is 15 amino acids long. V shed 6 bases and J shed 4 bases, with 18 bases lying between them. The CDR3 loop reads CASRLLGGTGETQYF. The CDR3 DNA reads TGTGCCAGCAGGTTGCTCGGGGGAACGGGAGAGACCCAGTACTTC.

The genes are TRBV5-1 and TRBJ2-3, with D perhaps assigned TRBD1 or TRBD2 (6 bases each). V lost 4 bases, J lost 6 bases, and 15 bases lay in between. The CDR3 length is 14 residues. Germline-derived CDR1 and CDR2 are SGHRS and YFSETQ. CDR3 loop: CASSEPRGEDTQYF. As DNA, the CDR3 is TGCGCCAGCAGCGAACCGAGGGGGGAGGATACGCAGTATTTT.

This clone was observed once. This chain links TRBV19 with TRBJ2-5, with D uncertain. Germline V gene lookup returns CDR1 LNHDA and CDR2 SQIVND (reference sequence). This CDR3 region has 13 residues. Trimming stripped 3 bases from V and 5 bases from J, with 10 bases between. In DNA form, the CDR3 reads TGTGCCAGTAGTATTAGACATGGGGAGACCCAGTACTTC. Its protein product is CASSIRHGETQYF. Using reference TRBV19 and TRBJ2-5 for the parts outside the CDR3, the full variable domain is DGGITQSPKYLFRKEGQNVTLSCEQNLNHDAMYWYRQDPGQGLRLIYYSQIVNDFQKGDIAEGYSVSREKKESFPLTVTSAQKNPTAFYLCASSIRHGETQYFGPGTRLLVL.

This rearrangement joins TRBV9 to TRBJ2-3; no clear D. Germline V gene data show CDR1 as SGDLS and CDR2 as YYNGEE. CDR3 size: 15 residues. Trimming stripped 1 base from V and 3 bases from J, with 12 bases between. CDR3 nucleotide sequence: TGTGCCAGCAGCGTAAACAGCGACCCAACAGATACGCAGTATTTT. It codes for CASSVNSDPTDTQYF.

The CDR3 spells CASSLVGNQPQHF. DNA for the CDR3: TGTGCCAGCAGCTTAGTTGGCAATCAGCCCCAGCATTTT. This sequence joins TRBV7-3 and TRBJ1-5; D not resolved. This CDR3 is 13 amino acids long. Germline loops: CDR1 SGHTA, CDR2 FQGTGA. Between the trimmed V and J ends, which lost 2 bases and 2 bases, there was a span of 4 bases.

This sequence joins TRBV6-5 and TRBJ2-7; either TRBD1 or TRBD2 may supply D (5 bases each). This CDR3 is built from 12 residues. Germline V gene lookup returns CDR1 MNHEY and CDR2 SVGAGI. V was pared by 6 bases and J by 6 bases, with 12 bases between. CDR3 nucleotide sequence: TGTGCCAGCAGCTTAAAGGGGACCGAGCAGTACTTC. It encodes CASSLKGTEQYF.

This chain connects TRBV5-1 to TRBJ2-1; weak D call: TRBD1 (6 bases). CDR3 length: 16 amino acids. Trimming took off 0 bases at V and 1 base at J, with 11 bases between the two ends. Germline V gene sequence: CDR1 SGHRS, CDR2 YFSETQ. The CDR3 reads CASSLAYRESYNEQFF. The CDR3 DNA reads TGCGCCAGCAGCTTGGCCTACAGGGAATCCTACAATGAGCAGTTCTTC.

The rearrangement uses TRBV19 and TRBJ1-1, with D unclear. The CDR3 is 13 residues long. Germline CDR1 LNHDA, CDR2 SQIVND (reference sequence). The V end lost 9 bases, the J end lost 7 bases, and 18 bases lay between the germline ends. CDR3 nucleotide sequence: TGTGCCAGCCGGAGGCGTTACGGGAGTGAAGCTTTCTTT. This encodes CASRRRYGSEAFF.

The chain couples TRBV30 to TRBJ2-2, with D unclear. Germline V lookup: CDR1 GTSNPN, CDR2 SVGIG (reference sequence). V was pared by 2 bases and J by 1 base, with 11 bases between. There are 15 residues in the CDR3. In DNA form, the CDR3 reads TGTGCCTGGAGTCCCTACCTAGGGAACACCGGGGAGCTGTTTTTT. Translated: CAWSPYLGNTGELFF.

This chain uses TRBV5-1 with TRBJ2-1, with unresolved D. CDR3 size: 16 residues. Deletions cut 1 base from V and 0 bases from J, with 11 bases between. Germline V CDR1 and CDR2: SGHRS, YFSETQ. The CDR3 sequence: CASSLKGSSSYNEQFF. CDR3 bases: TGCGCCAGCAGCTTGAAAGGTTCGAGCTCCTACAATGAGCAGTTCTTC.

The rearrangement uses TRBV5-1 and TRBJ2-5; D could derive from TRBD1 or TRBD2 (5 bases each). V was shortened by 1 base and J by 6 bases, with 13 bases between the two germline ends. CDR1 and CDR2 from the germline V gene are SGHRS and YFSETQ. This CDR3 has 14 amino acids. As DNA, the CDR3 is TGCGCCAGCAGCTTGCTAGGCAGGGAGCAGACCCAGTACTTC. It yields the protein CASSLLGREQTQYF.

The chain links TRBV7-2 to TRBJ2-7; no definite D call. CDR3 length: 14 residues. Trimming cost V 5 bases and J 3 bases, with 14 bases left between them. From germline, CDR1 is SGHTA and CDR2 FQGNSA. The chain's CDR3 is CASSPPGRHYEQYF. For the CDR3, the DNA is TGTGCCAGCAGCCCTCCAGGCAGGCACTACGAGCAGTACTTC.

This rearrangement joins TRBV7-2 to TRBJ2-5; no firm D call. In germline, CDR1 is SGHTA, CDR2 FQGNSA. The V gene lost 5 bases and the J gene lost 4 bases, with 11 bases spanning the gap. The CDR3 is 13 residues long. CDR3 nucleotide sequence: TGTGCCAGCAGCCGAGGATTACTAGAGACCCAGTACTTC. Translating gives CASSRGLLETQYF.

V gene TRBV11-2 combines with J gene TRBJ2-7; the match to TRBD2 covers 8 bases. From germline, CDR1 is SGHAT and CDR2 FQNNGV. The CDR3 runs 15 residues. The trim removed 5 bases at V and 3 bases at J, leaving 9 bases unmatched. The CDR3 sequence is CASSRGGTSIYEQYF. DNA for the CDR3: TGTGCCAGCAGCAGAGGGGGGACTAGTATCTACGAGCAGTACTTC.

V is TRBV6-1 and J is TRBJ2-2; D call uncertain. Trimming removed 3 bases at V and 4 bases at J, with 18 bases between. The germline V gene has CDR1 MNHNS and CDR2 SASEGT. The CDR3 runs to 17 residues. CDR3 protein: CASSDQGLWQPTGELFF. In DNA form, the CDR3 reads TGTGCCAGCAGTGATCAAGGTCTCTGGCAGCCCACCGGGGAGCTGTTTTTT.

This clone was picked up a small number of times. J is TRBJ1-1 and V is TRBV7-2, with 9 bases lining up with TRBD1. The CDR3 contains 15 residues. After removal of 1 base from V and 7 bases from J, the junction contained 7 bases not matched to a gene. CDR1 and CDR2 from the germline V gene are SGHTA and FQGNSA. CDR3 sequence (DNA): TGTGCCAGCAGCTTAGAAACCCGGGACAGGGTTGAAGCTTTCTTT. Its translation is CASSLETRDRVEAFF.

The rearrangement uses TRBV19 and TRBJ1-5; 7 nucleotides match TRBD1. The length of the CDR3 is 13 residues. CDR1 is LNHDA and CDR2 is SQIVND in the germline V gene (reference sequence). The J segment lost 2 bases and the V segment lost 7 bases, leaving 2 bases of the junction unmatched. The CDR3 spells CASKGTGNQPQHF. The CDR3 DNA is TGTGCCAGTAAGGGGACAGGCAATCAGCCCCAGCATTTT.

The genes are TRBV7-9 and TRBJ2-7; 7 positions match TRBD1. The CDR3 extends over 17 amino acids. V dropped 5 bases and J dropped 3; count of bases not matched to a gene: 16. Germline values: CDR1 SEHNR, CDR2 FQNEAQ (reference sequence). The CDR3 spells CASSRQGESGSHYEQYF. CDR3 nucleotide sequence: TGTGCCAGCAGCAGACAGGGTGAGTCTGGAAGCCACTACGAGCAGTACTTC. Drawing the rest from reference TRBV7-9 and TRBJ2-7, the complete variable domain is DTGVSQNPRHKITKRGQNVTFRCDPISEHNRLYWYRQTLGQGPEFLTYFQNEAQLEKSRLLSDRFSAERPKGSFSTLEIQRTEQGDSAMYLCASSRQGESGSHYEQYFGPGTRLTVT.

As for this clone: One end of the junction is discordant with germline, which a read error may explain. The rearrangement uses TRBV28 and TRBJ1-2; TRBD1 might be the D (6 bases). In germline, CDR1 is MDHEN, CDR2 SYDVKM. The CDR3 sequence is 13 residues long. CDR3 sequence (DNA): TGCGCAACGGGCAGGGGTTCGTCCTATGGCTACACCTTC. Translation: CATGRGSSYGYTF.

A few counts support this clone. The chain joins TRBV7-2 to TRBJ1-1; D possibly corresponds to TRBD1 (6 bases). V was shortened by 0 bases and J by 3 bases, with 14 bases between the two germline ends. Looked up from germline, CDR1 is SGHTA and CDR2 is FQGNSA. This CDR3 contains 16 residues. The CDR3 here is CASSLASAGGYTEAFF. The DNA of the CDR3 is TGTGCCAGCAGCTTAGCCTCCGCGGGGGGCTACACTGAAGCTTTCTTT.

This chain uses TRBV5-1 with TRBJ2-1; D uncertain. The CDR3 has 15 residues. V lost 2 bases to trimming and J lost 1 base, with 10 bases between them. Germline V gives CDR1 SGHRS, CDR2 YFSETQ. The CDR3 loop is CASSFTVGSYNEQFF. CDR3 bases: TGCGCCAGCAGCTTTACGGTTGGGTCCTACAATGAGCAGTTCTTC.

The V gene is TRBV19, the J gene TRBJ2-1; 9 bases line up with TRBD2. Looked up from germline, CDR1 is LNHDA and CDR2 is SQIVND (reference sequence). The CDR3 runs 17 residues. The junction had 17 bases not matched to a gene; V was cut back by 7 bases and J by 7 bases. For the CDR3, the DNA is TGTGCCAGTAAAAGAGTTAGCGGGAGCGCGGGGGAGAATGAGCAGTTCTTC. Residues: CASKRVSGSAGENEQFF.

This chain joins TRBV5-4 and TRBJ2-7, with D perhaps TRBD1 (7 bases). CDR1 is SGHNT, CDR2 YYREEE, per germline (reference sequence). The V and J ends lost 3 bases and 7 bases respectively, with 23 bases between them. The CDR3 totals 16 residues. CDR3 DNA: TGTGCCAGCAGCTCCCAAAATCGGGCCCAGGGGGGTGAGCAGTACTTC. Its translation is CASSSQNRAQGGEQYF.

A single count supports this clone. The chain has TRBV27 and TRBJ2-1; TRBD1 matches at 9 bases. This CDR3 has 16 residues. V was pared by 0 bases and J by 8 bases, with 8 bases of the junction left unmatched. The V gene's germline CDR1 is MNHEY and CDR2 SMNVEV (reference sequence). DNA of the CDR3: TGTGCCAGCAGTTTATCGGGGACAGGGTGGGTGGATGAGCAGTTCTTC. Translation: CASSLSGTGWVDEQFF.

The chain carries TRBV5-1 and TRBJ2-1, with a weak D call TRBD2 (5 bases). This CDR3 spans 15 amino acids. The V end was cut by 0 bases, the J end by 3 bases, with 10 bases between. Germline V gives CDR1 SGHRS, CDR2 YFSETQ. For the CDR3, the DNA is TGCGCCAGCAGCTTGGCCCAAGCGGTCTACAATGAGCAGTTCTTC. It translates to CASSLAQAVYNEQFF.

The V gene is TRBV18, the J gene TRBJ1-5; tentative D call: TRBD1 (5 bases). Trimming took 1 base from V and 4 from J, leaving 11 bases between them. This CDR3 is built from 15 residues. CDR1 is KGHSH, CDR2 LQKENI, per germline. The chain's CDR3 is CASSPRGTQNQPQHF. The CDR3 DNA reads TGTGCCAGCTCACCACGTGGGACCCAAAATCAGCCCCAGCATTTT. Full variable domain (missing parts from reference TRBV18 and TRBJ1-5): NAGVMQNPRHLVRRRGQEARLRCSPMKGHSHVYWYRQLPEEGLKFMVYLQKENIIDESGMPKERFSAEFPKEGPSILRIQQVVRGDSAAYFCASSPRGTQNQPQHFGDGTRLSIL.

The rearrangement uses TRBV14 and TRBJ2-7, with D unresolved. Between the trimmed V and J ends, which lost 4 bases and 6 bases, there was a span of 10 bases. The germline CDR1 and CDR2 sequences are SGHDN and FVKESK. This CDR3 contains 12 residues. The CDR3 DNA reads as TGTGCCAGCAGCCGAGATAGCTCCGAGCAGTACTTC. Translation gives CASSRDSSEQYF.